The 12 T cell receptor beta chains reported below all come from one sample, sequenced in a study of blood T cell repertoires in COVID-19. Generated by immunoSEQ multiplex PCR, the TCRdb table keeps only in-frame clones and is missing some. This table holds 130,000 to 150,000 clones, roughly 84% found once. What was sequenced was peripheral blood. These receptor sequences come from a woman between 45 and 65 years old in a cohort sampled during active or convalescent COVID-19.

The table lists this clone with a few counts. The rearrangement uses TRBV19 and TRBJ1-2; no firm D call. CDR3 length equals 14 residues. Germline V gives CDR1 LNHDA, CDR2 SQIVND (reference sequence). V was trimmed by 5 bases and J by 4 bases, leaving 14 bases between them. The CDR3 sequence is CASSPYSNPYGYTF. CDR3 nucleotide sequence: TGTGCCAGTAGTCCGTACTCAAATCCCTATGGCTACACCTTC. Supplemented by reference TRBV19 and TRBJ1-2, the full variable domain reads DGGITQSPKYLFRKEGQNVTLSCEQNLNHDAMYWYRQDPGQGLRLIYYSQIVNDFQKGDIAEGYSVSREKKESFPLTVTSAQKNPTAFYLCASSPYSNPYGYTFGSGTRLTVV.

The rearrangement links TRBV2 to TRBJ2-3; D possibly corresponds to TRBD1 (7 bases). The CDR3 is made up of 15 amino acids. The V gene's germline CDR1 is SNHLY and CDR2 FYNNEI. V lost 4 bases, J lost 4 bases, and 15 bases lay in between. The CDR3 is CASSGSGGLADTQYF. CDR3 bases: TGTGCCAGCAGTGGGTCAGGGGGGTTGGCAGATACGCAGTATTTT.

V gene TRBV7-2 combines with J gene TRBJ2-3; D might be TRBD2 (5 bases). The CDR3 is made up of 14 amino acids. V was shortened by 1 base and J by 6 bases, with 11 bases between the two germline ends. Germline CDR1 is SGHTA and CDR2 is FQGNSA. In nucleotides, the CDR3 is TGTGCCAGCAGCTTAGAGCCTAGCTCCGATACGCAGTATTTT. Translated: CASSLEPSSDTQYF.

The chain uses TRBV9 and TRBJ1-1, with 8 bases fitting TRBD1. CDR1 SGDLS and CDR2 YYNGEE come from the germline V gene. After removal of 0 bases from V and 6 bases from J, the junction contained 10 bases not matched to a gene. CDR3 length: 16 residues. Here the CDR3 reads CASSVGRGQLSAEAFF. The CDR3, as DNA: TGTGCCAGCAGCGTAGGCAGGGGGCAGCTTTCAGCTGAAGCTTTCTTT.

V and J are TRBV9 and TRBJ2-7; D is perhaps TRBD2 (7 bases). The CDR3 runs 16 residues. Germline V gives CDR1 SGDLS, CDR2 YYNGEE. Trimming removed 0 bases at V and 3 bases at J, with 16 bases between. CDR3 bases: TGTGCCAGCAGCGTAGGGCCCGGGGGGCCTCGCTACGAGCAGTACTTC. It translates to CASSVGPGGPRYEQYF. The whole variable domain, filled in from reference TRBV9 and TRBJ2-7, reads DSGVTQTPKHLITATGQRVTLRCSPRSGDLSVYWYQQSLDQGLQFLIQYYNGEERAKGNILERFSAQQFPDLHSELNLSSLELGDSALYFCASSVGPGGPRYEQYFGPGTRLTVT.

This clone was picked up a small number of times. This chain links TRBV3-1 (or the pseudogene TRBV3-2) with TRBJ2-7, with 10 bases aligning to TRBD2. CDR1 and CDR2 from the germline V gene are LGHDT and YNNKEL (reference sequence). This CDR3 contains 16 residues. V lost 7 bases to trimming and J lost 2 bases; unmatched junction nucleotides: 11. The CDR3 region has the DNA TGTGCCAGCAACACCGAACTAGCGGGGCGTCCCTACGAGCAGTACTTC. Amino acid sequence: CASNTELAGRPYEQYF.

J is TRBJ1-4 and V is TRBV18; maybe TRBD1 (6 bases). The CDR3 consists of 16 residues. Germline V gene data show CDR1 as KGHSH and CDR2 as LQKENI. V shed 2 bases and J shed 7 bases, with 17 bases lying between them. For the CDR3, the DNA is TGTGCCAGCTCACCAAGCCCCCCAGGGGTTGGTGAAAAACTGTTTTTT. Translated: CASSPSPPGVGEKLFF.

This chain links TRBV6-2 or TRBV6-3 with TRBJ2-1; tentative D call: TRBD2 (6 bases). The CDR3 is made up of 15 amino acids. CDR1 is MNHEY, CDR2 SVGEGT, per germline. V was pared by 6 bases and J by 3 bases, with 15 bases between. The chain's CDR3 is CASSPEVGGYNEQFF. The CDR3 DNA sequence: TGTGCCAGCAGCCCAGAAGTGGGGGGCTACAATGAGCAGTTCTTC.

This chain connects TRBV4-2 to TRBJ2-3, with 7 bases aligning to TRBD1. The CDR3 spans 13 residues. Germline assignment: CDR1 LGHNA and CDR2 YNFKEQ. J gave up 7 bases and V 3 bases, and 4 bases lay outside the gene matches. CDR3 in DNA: TGTGCCAGCAGCCAGGGGGACAGCTATACGCAGTATTTT. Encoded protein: CASSQGDSYTQYF.

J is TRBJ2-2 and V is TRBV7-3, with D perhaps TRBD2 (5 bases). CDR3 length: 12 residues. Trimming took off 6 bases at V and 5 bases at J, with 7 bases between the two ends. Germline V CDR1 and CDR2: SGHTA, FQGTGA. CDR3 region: CASRGVTGELFF. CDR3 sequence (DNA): TGTGCCAGCAGGGGAGTTACCGGGGAGCTGTTTTTT.

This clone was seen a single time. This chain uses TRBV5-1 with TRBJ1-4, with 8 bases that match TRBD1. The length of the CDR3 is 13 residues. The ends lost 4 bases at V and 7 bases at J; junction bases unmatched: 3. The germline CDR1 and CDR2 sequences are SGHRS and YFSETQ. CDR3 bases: TGCGCCAGCAGCCCAGGGACAGGTGAAAAACTGTTTTTT. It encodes CASSPGTGEKLFF. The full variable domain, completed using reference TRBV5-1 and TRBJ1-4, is KAGVTQTPRYLIKTRGQQVTLSCSPISGHRSVSWYQQTPGQGLQFLFEYFSETQRNKGNFPGRFSGRQFSNSRSEMNVSTLELGDSALYLCASSPGTGEKLFFGSGTQLSVL.

The CDR3 protein is CASSLVQGMTGELFF. The CDR3 DNA reads TGCGCCAGCAGCTTGGTTCAGGGAATGACCGGGGAGCTGTTTTTT. V gene TRBV5-1 combines with J gene TRBJ2-2, with a weak D call TRBD1 (5 bases). Trimming removed 0 bases at V and 5 bases at J, with 11 bases between. The CDR3 consists of 15 residues. The germline V gene encodes CDR1 SGHRS and CDR2 YFSETQ.